These 5 T cell receptor beta chains originate from one sample sequenced in a study of post-analysis software for immune sequencing data. General study results and limits: Relative to controls, patients had five TRBV segments at higher frequency, with TRBV5-6, TRBV5-1 and TRBV20-1 among these.

Prepared TCR beta cDNA libraries contained unique molecular identifiers. Each CDR3 protein gets one entry after TCRdb re-called the PCR reads with MiXCR. Here the sample spans almost 700,000 distinct CDR3 sequences, about 60% being singletons. These receptors' targets are unknown. The sequencing input was blood. The origin of the receptors is a girl aged 2 to 9 with multiple sclerosis.

This clonotype turned up a few times. This chain joins TRBV7-9 and TRBJ2-6; D may be TRBD1 (5 bases). The CDR3 consists of 16 residues. The V and J ends lost 3 bases and 0 bases respectively, with 9 bases between them. CDR1 SEHNR and CDR2 FQNEAQ come from the germline V gene (reference sequence). The CDR3 coding sequence is TGTGCCAGCAGCTTGGGGCCGCTCTCTGGGGCCAACGTCCTGACTTTC. Translated, it gives CASSLGPLSGANVLTF.

There are a few counts of this clonotype. The CDR3 loop is CASSSRGEAKAAKNIQYF. CDR3 DNA sequence: TGTGCCAGCAGCTCGAGAGGGGAGGCTAAGGCAGCCAAAAACATTCAGTACTTC. V gene TRBV5-4 combines with J gene TRBJ2-4, with D tentatively TRBD2 (6 bases). Germline-derived CDR1 and CDR2 are SGHNT and YYREEE (reference sequence). The CDR3 totals 18 residues. V was trimmed by 3 bases and J by 0 bases, leaving 19 bases between them.

This chain links TRBV12-3 or TRBV12-4 with TRBJ2-2; 8 bases match TRBD2. Unmatched junction bases numbered 4, after V lost 4 bases and J lost 0 bases. The CDR3 has 16 amino acids. The CDR3 DNA reads TGTGCCAGCAGTTATCCGGGGGGGCCGAACACCGGGGAGCTGTTTTTT. Translating gives CASSYPGGPNTGELFF.

This chain links TRBV7-2 with TRBJ2-1, with D possibly matching TRBD2 (5 bases). V gave up 3 bases and J gave up 2 bases, with 11 bases separating them. Germline assignment: CDR1 SGHTA and CDR2 FQGNSA. The CDR3 sequence is 15 residues long. The chain's CDR3 is CASSLSGSTYNEQFF. In DNA, the CDR3 is TGTGCCAGCAGCTTGAGCGGTAGCACCTACAATGAGCAGTTCTTC.

V is TRBV5-6 and J is TRBJ2-1, with D perhaps TRBD1 (5 bases). The germline V and J ends were trimmed by 0 bases and 0 bases, with 13 bases remaining between them. Germline V gives CDR1 SGHDT, CDR2 YYEEEE. CDR3 size: 17 residues. CDR3 bases: TGTGCCAGCAGCTTGGAAATCGACAGTAGCTCCTACAATGAGCAGTTCTTC. It encodes CASSLEIDSSSYNEQFF.